This T cell receptor beta chain originates from a study of blood T cell repertoires in COVID-19 (dated by TCRdb to about 2020). About the full investigation: Samples covering the acute and convalescent phases of COVID-19 were provided by collaborators in the United States, Italy and Spain. The prospective study material was composed of cDNA or gDNA derived from T cells, B-cell-depleted T cells, or PBMCs. Subjects who had been exposed to COVID-19, were actively infected with it, or had recovered from it provided the deeply sampled blood TCRbeta repertoires that made up the dataset. A freely available public database, intended as a resource for researchers studying the immune response to SARS-CoV-2, is where the repertoires were released. The samples were drawn from two sources: the first 160 participants of the ongoing ImmuneRACE study, and 950 to 1,500 subjects contributed by 6 global collaborators. A de-identified subject ID, COVID-19 status, age in years and sex were almost always included in the sample metadata. Where HLA class I and class II types were available, the types were taken from metadata supplied by the sample provider, not from assay-based typing. On the study overall, not on this receptor specifically: Clinical and demographic metadata were provided uncurated, with the amount varying by source and participant.

The collaborating institutions used their own protocols to collect whole blood in K2EDTA tubes. For TCRbeta analysis, collaborators shipped samples as frozen whole blood, isolated PBMCs, or DNA extracted from either of those sample types. CDR1 and CDR2, per the germline V gene, are SGHDT and YYEEEE. CDR3 length: 15 amino acids, cysteine to phenylalanine. Only the CDR3 part of the read is kept: 45 bases, read in frame from the first base. V loses 0 bases of germline sequence and J loses 4 bases, and the interval between the two ends is 13 bases. TCRbeta CDR3 regions were amplified from genomic DNA using the immunoSEQ Assay, a bias-controlled multiplex PCR. The authors processed their data as follows. The number of nucleated cells in each sample was estimated from the amplification of reference gene primers within the assay. To quantify the absolute abundance of each unique TCRbeta CDR3 rearrangement, sequence reads were collapsed and filtered. For each sample, productive Simpson clonality was calculated by taking the square root of Simpson's diversity index across productive rearrangements. TCRdb stores this immuneACCESS table with in-frame sequences only. Part of the clones is absent; in the studies checked, under half of the shortfall reflects unresolved V genes, and no reason is known for the rest. D and trimming were read from the DNA, whereas the V and J calls and clone size are those reported in that table. This sample gives about 74,000 clones in total; about 92% of them show up just once. Of the sample, roughly a tenth is held by the ten largest clones.

With respect to this clone: Its antigen is currently not known. No qualities accompany the bases; no much larger clone lies one base away.

The rearranged chain carries TRBV5-6 and TRBJ1-2; a tentative D match to TRBD1 spans 5 bases. The sequence was collected from a human donor in a cohort sampled during active COVID-19. The sequencing input was peripheral blood. The sequence in DNA is TGTGCCAGCAGCTTGGCCGGGGGATGGGGCTATGGCTACACCTTC. This yields the protein CASSLAGGWGYGYTF.